A selection of T cell receptor beta chains follows, all from one sample in a study of blood T cells in healthy people across ages. Using its own MiXCR run on the 5' RACE reads, TCRdb lists one record per CDR3 protein. The sample yields around 800,000 distinct CDR3 sequences, 20% to 30% seen once. The sample was also linked to a second study, of T cells of mothers and their children.

The sequencing sample was made of blood. Receptor source: a boy aged 10-17 years in good health. The CDR3 runs from the conserved cysteine through the conserved F or W. Fields, in order: clone size, J gene, V gene, D gene, CDR3 DNA, CDR3 protein. A D gene is named only where the DNA matches it firmly. Where a row states a size, it is once, few, many or the class of an expanded clone; other rows omit it.

few,TRBJ1-1,TRBV12-3/TRBV12-4,.,TGTGCCAGCAGTACATTGTTGGGGCGGGGGATGAACACTGAAGCTTTCTTT,CASSTLLGRGMNTEAFF
.,TRBJ2-5,TRBV6-1,.,TGTGCCAGCAGTGAACTTAGCACAGAGACCCAGTACTTC,CASSELSTETQYF
few,TRBJ1-3,TRBV2,TRBD1,TGTGCCAGCAGTGAAGCGGTAGGGGACAGAGGAGGAAACACCATATATTTT,CASSEAVGDRGGNTIYF
few,TRBJ2-7,TRBV7-9,TRBD2,TGTGCCAGCAGCTTATCACTAGCGGCCATTCTCTCCGAGCAGTACTTC,CASSLSLAAILSEQYF
.,TRBJ1-4,TRBV10-3,TRBD1,TGTGCCATCAGTGAGTCCACAGGGGGAAATGAAAAACTGTTTTTT,CAISESTGGNEKLFF
few,TRBJ2-2,TRBV14,.,TGTGCCAGCAGCCAAGGGATAGGGTACACCGGGGAGCTGTTTTTT,CASSQGIGYTGELFF
.,TRBJ2-1,TRBV5-1,.,TGCGCCAGCAGCCAGCTACCTCGCGACTCCTACAATGAGCAGTTCTTC,CASSQLPRDSYNEQFF
.,TRBJ2-7,TRBV7-2,.,TGTACCAGCAGCTTAGGGGACTTCCAGTACGAGCAGTACTTC,CTSSLGDFQYEQYF
.,TRBJ2-7,TRBV6-6,TRBD1,TGTGCCAGCAGTTACTCAAACAGGGGGCCTTACGAGCAGTACTTC,CASSYSNRGPYEQYF
.,TRBJ2-5,TRBV18,TRBD2,TGTGCCAGCTCACCACCGGGGCTAGCGGGGGGTCAACAAGAGACCCAGTACTTC,CASSPPGLAGGQQETQYF
.,TRBJ2-3,TRBV27,TRBD1,TGTGCCAGCAGTTTAGCGACAGGGGGCGCAGATACGCAGTATTTT,CASSLATGGADTQYF
.,TRBJ1-1,TRBV5-1,.,TGCGCCAGCAGCTACCTGGGGTTTCGGTGGGACACTGAAGCTTTCTTT,CASSYLGFRWDTEAFF
few,TRBJ2-2,TRBV27,TRBD1,TGTGCCAGCAGTTTAGACAGGGGAGGAACCGGGGAGCTGTTTTTT,CASSLDRGGTGELFF
once,TRBJ1-6,TRBV4-1,TRBD1,TGCGCCAGCAGCCAAGAGGACAGGGAGTATAATTCACCCCTCCACTTT,CASSQEDREYNSPLHF
.,TRBJ2-5,TRBV25-1,TRBD2,TGTGCCAGCAGTGACTGGCGGGGGGGCCAAGAGACCCAGTACTTC,CASSDWRGGQETQYF
few,TRBJ2-1,TRBV20-1,TRBD1,TGCAGTGCTGGGACAGGGAATGAGCAGTTCTTC,CSAGTGNEQFF
.,TRBJ2-5,TRBV29-1,TRBD1,TGCAGCGGCGGACAGGGCAAGGAGACCCAGTACTTC,CSGGQGKETQYF
few,TRBJ2-5,TRBV9,.,TGTGCCAGCAGCGTATCGCCGGAAGAGACCCAGTACTTC,CASSVSPEETQYF
many,TRBJ2-4,TRBV29-1,.,TGCAGCGTTGAAGATAAGTCCGACATTCAGTACTTC,CSVEDKSDIQYF
few,TRBJ1-2,TRBV6-6,TRBD1,TGTGCCAGCAGTTACTCGGACAGGGTGATCTATGGCTACACCTTC,CASSYSDRVIYGYTF
few,TRBJ2-4,TRBV29-1,.,TGCAGCGTGCGGGAGACAGGGGTTAACATTCAGTACTTC,CSVRETGVNIQYF
few,TRBJ2-7,TRBV7-8,.,TGTGCCAGCAGCCTCGGAATGGTTCAGTACTTC,CASSLGMVQYF
many,TRBJ1-2,TRBV5-1,.,TGTGCCAGTAGCTTCGACAGAGACTATGGCTACACCTTC,CASSFDRDYGYTF
few,TRBJ1-4,TRBV4-1,.,TGCGCCAGCAGCCAAGGGGGGGTAGCTAATGAAAAACTGTTTTTT,CASSQGGVANEKLFF
.,TRBJ2-1,TRBV27,.,TGTGCCAGCAGTTCGGTGGTCGGAACAGGTTACAATGAGCAGTTCTTC,CASSSVVGTGYNEQFF
many,TRBJ2-5,TRBV5-1,.,TGCGCCAGCAGCTTGGCCGGGAAGACCCAGTACTTC,CASSLAGKTQYF
few,TRBJ2-7,TRBV7-9,.,TGTGCCAGCAGCGAGATACCCGGGACAAACTCCTACGAGCAGTACTTC,CASSEIPGTNSYEQYF
.,TRBJ1-1,TRBV7-9,.,TGTGCCAGCAGCGTTCCTCGACAGTGGAACACTGAAGCTTTCTTT,CASSVPRQWNTEAFF
.,TRBJ2-5,TRBV4-3,.,TGCGCCAGCAGCCAAGATTTTGCGACAGAAGAGACCCAGTACTTC,CASSQDFATEETQYF